This TCR beta chain was found in a study of graft-versus-host responses after intestinal transplantation. For the study at large: Anti-thymocyte globulin induction, then tacrolimus and steroids for about three years, went to all recipients. General study findings and limits: Early HvG declines after transplant were associated with peak circulating GvH clone levels. GvH clones turned up in recipient marrow; some had shown up first in ileum or blood. Individuals carrying graft-donor T cell macrochimerism showed high graft-versus-host to host-versus-graft clonal ratios in allografts.

Clones were read by immunoSEQ multiplex PCR, and TCRdb kept only the in-frame ones, dropping some. The sample lists about 88,000 clones, approximately 94% seen once, with approximately 0.2% in the top ten. This clone showed up just once. Its antigen is not identified. Germline V gene sequence: CDR1 SGHRS, CDR2 YFSETQ. The CDR3 is 14 residues long. V was pared by 4 bases and J by 5 bases, with 7 bases of the junction left unmatched. This receptor was identified in a human donor who was the organ donor for an intestinal transplant. Specimen: unstimulated CD4+ T cells sorted from spleen or lymph node cells, collected before transplant. The rearrangement joins TRBV5-1 to TRBJ2-5, with 8 bases lining up with TRBD2. CDR3: CASSLGLGGETQYF. The CDR3 DNA is TGCGCCAGCAGCCTGGGACTAGGAGGTGAGACCCAGTACTTC.